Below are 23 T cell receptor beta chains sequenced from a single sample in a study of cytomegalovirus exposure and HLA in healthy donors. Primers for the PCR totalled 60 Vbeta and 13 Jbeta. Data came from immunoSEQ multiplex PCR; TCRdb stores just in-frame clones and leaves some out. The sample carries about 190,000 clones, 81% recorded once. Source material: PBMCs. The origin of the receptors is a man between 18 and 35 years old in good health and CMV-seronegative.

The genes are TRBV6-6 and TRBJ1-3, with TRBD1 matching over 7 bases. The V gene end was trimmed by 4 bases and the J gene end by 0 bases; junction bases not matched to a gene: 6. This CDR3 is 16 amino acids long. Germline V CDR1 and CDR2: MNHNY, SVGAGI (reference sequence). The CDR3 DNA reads TGTGCCAGCAGTTCCCCGGACAGGAACTCTGGAAACACCATATATTTT. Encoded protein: CASSSPDRNSGNTIYF.

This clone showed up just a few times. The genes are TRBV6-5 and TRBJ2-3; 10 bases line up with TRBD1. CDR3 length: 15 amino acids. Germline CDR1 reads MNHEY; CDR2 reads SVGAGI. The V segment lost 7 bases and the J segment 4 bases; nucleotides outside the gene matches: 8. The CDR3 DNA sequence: TGTGCCAGCACCAGGGACAGGGGATTCCCAGATACGCAGTATTTT. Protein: CASTRDRGFPDTQYF.

The CDR3 sequence: CASSMGLGWGTATNEKLFF. Written as DNA, the CDR3 is TGTGCCAGTAGTATGGGCCTCGGGTGGGGGACAGCAACTAATGAAAAACTGTTTTTT. The V and J genes are TRBV19 and TRBJ1-4, with TRBD1 matching 7 bases. The CDR3 runs 19 residues. Losses at the gene ends were 3 bases for V and 0 bases for J; bases not matched to a gene: 13. CDR1 and CDR2 (germline): LNHDA, SQIVND (reference sequence).

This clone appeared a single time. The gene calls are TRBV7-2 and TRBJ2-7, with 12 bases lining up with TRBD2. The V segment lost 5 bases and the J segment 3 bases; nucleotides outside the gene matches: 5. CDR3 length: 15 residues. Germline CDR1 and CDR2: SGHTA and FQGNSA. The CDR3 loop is CASSQTSGGYYEQYF. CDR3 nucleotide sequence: TGTGCCAGCAGCCAGACTAGCGGGGGATACTACGAGCAGTACTTC.

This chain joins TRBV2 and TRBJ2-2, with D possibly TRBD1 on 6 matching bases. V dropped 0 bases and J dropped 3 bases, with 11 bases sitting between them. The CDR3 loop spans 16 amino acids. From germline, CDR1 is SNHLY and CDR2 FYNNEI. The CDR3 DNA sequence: TGTGCCAGCAGTGAAGCTGGGGGCGCGTACACCGGGGAGCTGTTTTTT. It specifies CASSEAGGAYTGELFF.

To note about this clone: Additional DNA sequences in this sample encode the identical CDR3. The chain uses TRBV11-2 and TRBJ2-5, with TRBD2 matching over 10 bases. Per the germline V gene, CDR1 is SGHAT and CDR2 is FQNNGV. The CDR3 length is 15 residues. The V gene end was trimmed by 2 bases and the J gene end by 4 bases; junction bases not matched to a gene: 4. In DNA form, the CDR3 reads TGTGCCAGCAGCTTATCAAGCGGGGGGGGAGAGACCCAGTACTTC. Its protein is CASSLSSGGGETQYF.

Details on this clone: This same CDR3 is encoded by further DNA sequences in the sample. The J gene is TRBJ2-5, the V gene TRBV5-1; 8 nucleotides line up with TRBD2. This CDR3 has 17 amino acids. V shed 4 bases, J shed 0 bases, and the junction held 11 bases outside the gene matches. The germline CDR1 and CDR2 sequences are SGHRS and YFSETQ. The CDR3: CASSPALAGSHQETQYF. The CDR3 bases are TGCGCCAGCAGCCCCGCCCTAGCGGGCTCACACCAAGAGACCCAGTACTTC.

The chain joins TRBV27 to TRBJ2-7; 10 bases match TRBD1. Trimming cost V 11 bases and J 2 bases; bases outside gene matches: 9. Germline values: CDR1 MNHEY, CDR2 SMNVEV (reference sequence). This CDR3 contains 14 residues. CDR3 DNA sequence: TGTGCCTCCCACGGGACAGGGGAAACCTACGAGCAGTACTTC. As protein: CASHGTGETYEQYF.

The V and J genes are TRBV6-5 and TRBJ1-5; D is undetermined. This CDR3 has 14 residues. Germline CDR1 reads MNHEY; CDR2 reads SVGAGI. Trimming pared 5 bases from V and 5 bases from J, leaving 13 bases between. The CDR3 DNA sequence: TGTGCCAGCAGTGAAAGTACGACTCATCAGCCCCAGCATTTT. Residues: CASSESTTHQPQHF.

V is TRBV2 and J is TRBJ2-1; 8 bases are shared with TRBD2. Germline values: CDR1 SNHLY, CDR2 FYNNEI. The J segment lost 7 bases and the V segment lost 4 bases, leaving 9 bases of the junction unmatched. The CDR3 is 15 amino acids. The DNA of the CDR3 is TGTGCCAGCAGTGGCATCAGCGGGAGACTTAATGAGCAGTTCTTC. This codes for CASSGISGRLNEQFF.

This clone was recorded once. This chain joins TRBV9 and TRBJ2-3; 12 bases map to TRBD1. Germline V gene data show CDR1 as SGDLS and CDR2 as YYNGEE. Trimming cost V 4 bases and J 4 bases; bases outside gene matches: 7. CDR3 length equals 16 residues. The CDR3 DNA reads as TGTGCCAGCAGCCTCCGGGACAGGGGGCGTTCAGATACGCAGTATTTT. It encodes CASSLRDRGRSDTQYF.

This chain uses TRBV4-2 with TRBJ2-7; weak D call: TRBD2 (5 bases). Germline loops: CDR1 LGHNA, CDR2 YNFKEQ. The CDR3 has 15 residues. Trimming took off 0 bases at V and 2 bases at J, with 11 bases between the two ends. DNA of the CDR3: TGTGCCAGCAGCCAAGAAAGGACTGAACCCTACGAGCAGTACTTC. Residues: CASSQERTEPYEQYF.

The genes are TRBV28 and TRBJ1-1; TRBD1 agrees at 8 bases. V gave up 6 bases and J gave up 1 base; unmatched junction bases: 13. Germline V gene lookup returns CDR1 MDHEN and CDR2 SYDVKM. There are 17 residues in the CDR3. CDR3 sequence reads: CASRPRQGYRGNTEAFF. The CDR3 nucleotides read TGTGCCAGCAGACCCAGACAGGGGTATAGAGGGAACACTGAAGCTTTCTTT.

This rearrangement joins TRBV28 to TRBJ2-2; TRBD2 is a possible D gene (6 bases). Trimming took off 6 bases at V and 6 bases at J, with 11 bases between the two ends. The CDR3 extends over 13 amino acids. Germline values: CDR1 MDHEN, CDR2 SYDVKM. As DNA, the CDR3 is TGTGCCAGCAGATTACCGGGAGCCGGGGAGCTGTTTTTT. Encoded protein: CASRLPGAGELFF.

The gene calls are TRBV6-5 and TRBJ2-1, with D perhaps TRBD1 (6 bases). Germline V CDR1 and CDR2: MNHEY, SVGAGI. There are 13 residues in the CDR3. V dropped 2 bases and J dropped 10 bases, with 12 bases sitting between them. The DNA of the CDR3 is TGTGCCAGCAGTTACGCAGGGGCTGGGGAGCAGTTCTTC. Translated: CASSYAGAGEQFF.

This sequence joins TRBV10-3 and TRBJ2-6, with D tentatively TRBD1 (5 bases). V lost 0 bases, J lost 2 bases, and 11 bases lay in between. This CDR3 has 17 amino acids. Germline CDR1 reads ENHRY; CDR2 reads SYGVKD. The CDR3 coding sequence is TGTGCCATCAGTGAGTCGCCGCGCAGGGCTGGGGCCAACGTCCTGACTTTC. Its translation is CAISESPRRAGANVLTF.

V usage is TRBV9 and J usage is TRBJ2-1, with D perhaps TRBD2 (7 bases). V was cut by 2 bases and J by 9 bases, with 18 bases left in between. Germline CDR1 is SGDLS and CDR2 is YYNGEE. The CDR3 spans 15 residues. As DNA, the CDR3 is TGTGCCAGCAGCGTGGGGGGGGCCCTTGTCAGTGAGCAGTTCTTC. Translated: CASSVGGALVSEQFF.

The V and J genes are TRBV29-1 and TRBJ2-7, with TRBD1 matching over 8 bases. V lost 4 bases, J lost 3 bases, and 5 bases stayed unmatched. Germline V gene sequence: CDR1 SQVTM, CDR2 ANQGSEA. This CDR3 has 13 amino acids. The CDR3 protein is CSVVGTGGYEQYF. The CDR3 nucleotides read TGCAGCGTTGTCGGGACAGGTGGCTACGAGCAGTACTTC.

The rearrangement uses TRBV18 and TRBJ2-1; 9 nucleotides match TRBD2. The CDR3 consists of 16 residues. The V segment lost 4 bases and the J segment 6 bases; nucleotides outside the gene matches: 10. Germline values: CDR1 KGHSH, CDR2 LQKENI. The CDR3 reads CASSLHAGGASNEQFF. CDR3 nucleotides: TGTGCCAGCTCACTTCACGCGGGAGGGGCGTCCAATGAGCAGTTCTTC.

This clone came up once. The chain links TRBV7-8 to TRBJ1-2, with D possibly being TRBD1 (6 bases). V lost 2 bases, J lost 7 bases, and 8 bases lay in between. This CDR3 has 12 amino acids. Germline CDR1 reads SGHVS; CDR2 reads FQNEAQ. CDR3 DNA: TGTGCCAGCAGCTTAACAGGGCCTGGCTACACCTTC. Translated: CASSLTGPGYTF.

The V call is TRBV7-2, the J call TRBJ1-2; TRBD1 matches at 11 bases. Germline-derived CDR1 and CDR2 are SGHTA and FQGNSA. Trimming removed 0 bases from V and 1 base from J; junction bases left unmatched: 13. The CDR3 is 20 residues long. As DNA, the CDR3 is TGTGCCAGCAGCTTAGCGGGAAAGCTTTATGGGACAGGGGGTAACTATGGCTACACCTTC. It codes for CASSLAGKLYGTGGNYGYTF.

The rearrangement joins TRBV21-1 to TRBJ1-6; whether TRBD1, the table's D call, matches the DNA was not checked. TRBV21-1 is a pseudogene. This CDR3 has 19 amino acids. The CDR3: CASSKEDTGERSYNSPLHF. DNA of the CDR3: TGTGCCAGCAGCAAAGAGGACACAGGGGAGAGATCCTATAATTCACCCCTCCACTTT.

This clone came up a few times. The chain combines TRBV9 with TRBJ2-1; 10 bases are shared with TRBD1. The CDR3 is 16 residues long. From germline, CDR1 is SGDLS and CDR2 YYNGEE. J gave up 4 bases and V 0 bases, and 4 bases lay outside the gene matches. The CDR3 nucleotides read TGTGCCAGCAGCGTAGCGGGGACAGGGGCATACAATGAGCAGTTCTTC. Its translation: CASSVAGTGAYNEQFF.